Listed below are T cell receptor beta chains from one sample, sequenced in a study of OX40 agonist ivuxolimab in advanced cancers. The data were produced by immunoSEQ multiplex PCR, yet TCRdb's version contains in-frame clones alone and is incomplete. The table includes around 83,000 clones, roughly 83% detected once. This sample comprised CD4+ or CD8+ T cells sorted from blood, obtained in a trial of the OX40 agonist ivuxolimab. All receptors come from an adult with an advanced solid tumor such as melanoma, head and neck, liver or kidney cancer. Both conserved end residues are part of each CDR3. A D gene is named only where the DNA matches it firmly. A clone size is listed for some rows: how often the clone was seen (once, few, many), or a class if it is expanded.

v_call: TRBV18; j_call: TRBJ1-3; d_call: .; clone_size: .; cdr3_aa: CASSPRTPAGGNTIYF; cdr3_nt: TGTGCCAGCTCACCAAGAACTCCGGCGGGAGGAAACACCATATATTTT
v_call: TRBV6-5; j_call: TRBJ1-1; d_call: TRBD1; clone_size: .; cdr3_aa: CASRDRVVTEAFF; cdr3_nt: TGTGCCAGCAGGGACAGGGTCGTCACTGAAGCTTTCTTT
v_call: TRBV2; j_call: TRBJ2-5; d_call: .; clone_size: .; cdr3_aa: CASSRESGFQETQYF; cdr3_nt: TGTGCCAGCAGCAGGGAATCGGGATTCCAAGAGACCCAGTACTTC
v_call: TRBV30; j_call: TRBJ1-5; d_call: TRBD1; clone_size: .; cdr3_aa: CAWRGTGPNQPQHF; cdr3_nt: TGTGCCTGGAGGGGGACAGGACCTAATCAGCCCCAGCATTTT
v_call: TRBV5-4; j_call: TRBJ2-7; d_call: .; clone_size: .; cdr3_aa: CASSLRTGSGEQYF; cdr3_nt: TGTGCCAGCAGCTTACGGACGGGGAGCGGCGAGCAGTACTTC
v_call: TRBV7-9; j_call: TRBJ1-4; d_call: TRBD1; clone_size: .; cdr3_aa: CASSFGDREDEKLFF; cdr3_nt: TGTGCCAGCAGCTTTGGGGACAGGGAAGATGAAAAACTGTTTTTT
v_call: TRBV2; j_call: TRBJ2-5; d_call: .; clone_size: .; cdr3_aa: CASSIRGLQTQYF; cdr3_nt: TGTGCCAGCAGCATAAGGGGTTTGCAGACCCAGTACTTC
v_call: TRBV7-8; j_call: TRBJ1-3; d_call: .; clone_size: .; cdr3_aa: CASSLSQGAGNTIYF; cdr3_nt: TGTGCCAGCAGCTTAAGTCAGGGAGCTGGAAACACCATATATTTT
v_call: TRBV30; j_call: TRBJ2-7; d_call: TRBD1; clone_size: .; cdr3_aa: CARTGVYEQYF; cdr3_nt: TGTGCCCGGACAGGGGTCTACGAGCAGTACTTC
v_call: TRBV10-1; j_call: TRBJ2-5; d_call: .; clone_size: few; cdr3_aa: CASSAPGWPSETQYF; cdr3_nt: TGCGCCAGCAGTGCCCCGGGTTGGCCCTCGGAGACCCAGTACTTC
v_call: TRBV5-1; j_call: TRBJ2-1; d_call: .; clone_size: .; cdr3_aa: CASSLSLSSYNEQFF; cdr3_nt: TGCGCCAGCAGCTTGTCATTAAGCTCCTACAATGAGCAGTTCTTC
v_call: TRBV11-2; j_call: TRBJ2-1; d_call: .; clone_size: .; cdr3_aa: CASSPHLNEQFF; cdr3_nt: TGTGCCAGCAGCCCCCACCTTAATGAGCAGTTCTTC
v_call: TRBV6-5; j_call: TRBJ1-2; d_call: .; clone_size: .; cdr3_aa: CASSVKQVGDYGYTF; cdr3_nt: TGTGCCAGCAGTGTGAAGCAGGTAGGTGACTATGGCTACACCTTC
v_call: TRBV6-5; j_call: TRBJ1-1; d_call: .; clone_size: .; cdr3_aa: CASSYDYWGGTEAFF; cdr3_nt: TGTGCCAGCAGTTACGACTACTGGGGTGGCACTGAAGCTTTCTTT
v_call: TRBV6-1; j_call: TRBJ2-7; d_call: .; clone_size: .; cdr3_aa: CASSEVSVSEQYF; cdr3_nt: TGTGCCAGCAGTGAAGTGAGCGTATCCGAGCAGTACTTC
v_call: TRBV4-2; j_call: TRBJ2-4; d_call: .; clone_size: once; cdr3_aa: CASSQDPGGRGIAKNIQYF; cdr3_nt: TGTGCCAGCAGCCAGGACCCCGGGGGCAGGGGGATAGCCAAAAACATTCAGTACTTC
v_call: TRBV7-3; j_call: TRBJ1-1; d_call: TRBD1; clone_size: .; cdr3_aa: CASSLQGRTEAFF; cdr3_nt: TGTGCCAGCAGCCTACAGGGGAGGACTGAAGCTTTCTTT
v_call: TRBV9; j_call: TRBJ2-7; d_call: TRBD2; clone_size: .; cdr3_aa: CASSVAPGTSGGEQYF; cdr3_nt: TGTGCCAGCAGCGTAGCACCCGGGACTAGCGGGGGAGAGCAGTACTTC
v_call: TRBV5-8; j_call: TRBJ1-2; d_call: TRBD1; clone_size: once; cdr3_aa: CASSPGQGGYGYTF; cdr3_nt: TGTGCCAGCAGCCCGGGACAGGGGGGATACGGCTACACCTTC
v_call: TRBV13; j_call: TRBJ1-5; d_call: .; clone_size: .; cdr3_aa: CASSLGRGGGQPQHF; cdr3_nt: TGTGCCAGCAGCTTAGGCCGTGGGGGAGGCCAGCCCCAGCATTTT
v_call: TRBV11-2; j_call: TRBJ1-2; d_call: TRBD1; clone_size: .; cdr3_aa: CASSPYGTEGYTF; cdr3_nt: TGTGCCAGCAGCCCGTACGGGACAGAAGGCTACACCTTC
v_call: TRBV9; j_call: TRBJ2-1; d_call: TRBD1; clone_size: .; cdr3_aa: CASSVAGTGVHEQFF; cdr3_nt: TGTGCCAGCAGCGTAGCCGGGACAGGGGTTCATGAGCAGTTCTTC
v_call: TRBV5-4; j_call: TRBJ2-5; d_call: TRBD2; clone_size: .; cdr3_aa: CASSLRSSGRSSETQYF; cdr3_nt: TGTGCCAGCAGCTTGAGGTCTAGCGGGAGAAGCTCAGAGACCCAGTACTTC
v_call: TRBV29-1; j_call: TRBJ2-1; d_call: TRBD1; clone_size: .; cdr3_aa: CSVGDRGSNEQFF; cdr3_nt: TGCAGCGTTGGGGACAGGGGAAGTAATGAGCAGTTCTTC
v_call: TRBV6-6; j_call: TRBJ2-1; d_call: .; clone_size: once; cdr3_aa: CASSYHGGPNNEQFF; cdr3_nt: TGTGCCAGCAGTTACCATGGCGGGCCGAACAATGAGCAGTTCTTC
v_call: TRBV7-2; j_call: TRBJ2-7; d_call: TRBD2; clone_size: .; cdr3_aa: CASSLGLAGRSYEQYF; cdr3_nt: TGTGCCAGCAGCTTAGGACTAGCGGGGAGATCCTACGAGCAGTACTTC